Shown below are 2 T cell receptor beta chains from a single sample sequenced in a study of T cell responses to AZD1222 COVID-19 vaccine (dated by TCRdb to about 2021). The receptor library was made with the immunoSEQ multiplex PCR assay. As stored in TCRdb, this immuneACCESS dataset retains in-frame rearrangements with V and J assigned. A fraction of the clones does not appear; measured against another copy, unresolved V genes explain less than half of the discrepancy, and the remainder lacks a known reason. The sample table lists tens of thousands of clones, approximately 83% of them with a count of one. The ten largest make up approximately 15% of the sample. Explained via the paper, the time point label denotes: baseline before first vaccination. This material consisted of peripheral blood, taken on day 0 of AZD1222 vaccination. These receptors were taken from an adult in good health.

This chain links TRBV5-1 with TRBJ2-2; 12 bases align to TRBD1. This CDR3 is built from 17 residues. Germline CDR1 SGHRS, CDR2 YFSETQ. The V segment lost 4 bases and the J segment 4 bases; nucleotides outside the gene matches: 8. DNA of the CDR3: TGCGCCAGCAGCCCTGGGACAGGGGGCGCGGGCACCGGGGAGCTGTTTTTT. Amino acids: CASSPGTGGAGTGELFF.

This clone was seen a single time. The chain uses TRBV11-2 and TRBJ2-7; no reliable D call. Per germline, CDR1 SGHAT and CDR2 FQNNGV. The ends were cut back, 4 bases at V and 4 bases at J, with 2 bases in the middle. The CDR3 runs 10 residues. The CDR3 coding sequence is TGTGCCAGCAGCTATTACGAGCAGTACTTC. It encodes CASSYYEQYF.